The present entry profiles one T cell receptor (beta chain) with its context. Its target is unknown. The sample originates from a study of blood T cells in healthy people across ages. Overall study: Template switching retrieved approximately one barcoded beta molecule for each two T cells.

Overall study findings and caveats: While age rose, TCR beta diversity per million T cells dropped in a roughly linear way.

The use of a sample-barcoded 5' primer and a J-beta primer mix characterized a second PCR of roughly 6 to 11 cycles. TCRdb ran MiXCR on the 5' RACE reads and lists one entry per CDR3 protein. The data contain 700,000 to 950,000 distinct CDR3 sequences, around 40% of them singletons. The ends were cut back, 7 bases at V and 1 base at J, with 7 bases in the middle. CDR1 and CDR2 from the germline V gene are DFQATT and SNEGSKA (reference sequence). This CDR3 has 11 residues. Sequencing was performed on blood. The sequence derives from a woman aged 55-69 years in good health. V gene TRBV20-1 combines with J gene TRBJ2-5; D not resolved. CDR3 region: CSGNVQETQYF. For the CDR3, the DNA is TGCAGTGGTAACGTCCAAGAGACCCAGTACTTC.